This T cell receptor beta chain comes out of a study of CD8 T cells in ankylosing spondylitis. Broader study findings: Significantly higher representation of disease-linked clones was reported for matched ankylosing spondylitis synovial fluid. A CD8+ phenotype characterized the disease-linked clones, which were relatively rare in peripheral blood. Seemingly characteristic of ankylosing spondylitis blood was a TCR beta motif consisting of about 8 highly homologous variants.

The CDR3 loop spans 13 amino acids. The V end was cut by 6 bases, the J end by 1 base, with 9 bases between. CDR1 is SGHTA and CDR2 is FQGNSA in the germline V gene. The TCR beta libraries were generated through quantitative 5'-RACE incorporating molecular barcodes. TCRdb used MiXCR to reprocess the 5' RACE reads, holding one entry per CDR3 protein. The sample includes about 460,000 distinct CDR3 sequences, about 5.4% of them seen just once. This clonotype was detected many times. Its antigen remains unidentified. This receptor was taken from a male donor with ankylosing spondylitis. Sequenced sample: blood, either unsorted or a sorted T cell fraction (not recorded which). V usage is TRBV7-2 and J usage is TRBJ1-1; D is uncertain. The CDR3 bases are TGTGCCAGCAGGGGAGAAACGAACACTGAAGCTTTCTTT. Translation: CASRGETNTEAFF.